The sequence of this TCR beta chain was determined in a study of OX40 agonist ivuxolimab in advanced cancers. Notes on this clone: Its cognate antigen is unknown. This same CDR3 is encoded by further DNA sequences in the sample.

Enrollment shut out patients with autoimmune disease history or systemic immunosuppression. Only in-frame clones appear in the TCRdb table, and some are missing; sequencing was by immunoSEQ multiplex PCR. The sample shows about 81,000 clones, around 84% of them seen only once. Study-wide points: CD4+ and CD8+ blood T cells expanded clonally by week 6 at 0.1 to 3.0 mg/kg. Relative to CD4+ cells, CD8+ T cells on average had more expanded clones. Which antigen the expanded peripheral T cells recognized is unknown.

The V and J ends lost 5 bases and 3 bases, in that order; junction bases with no gene match: 6. Germline V gene sequence: CDR1 PRHDT, CDR2 FYEKMQ (reference sequence). The CDR3 contains 14 residues. This clonotype originated in an adult with an advanced solid tumor such as melanoma, head and neck, liver or kidney cancer. This chain joins TRBV13 and TRBJ2-7; 8 nucleotides match TRBD2. The sequences come from CD4+ or CD8+ T cells sorted from blood, collected in a trial of the OX40 agonist ivuxolimab. DNA for the CDR3: TGTGCCAGCAGCCCTCCCGGGACTAGCTACGAGCAGTACTTC. Protein product: CASSPPGTSYEQYF.